This TCR beta chain comes out of a study of blood T cell repertoires in COVID-19 (dated by TCRdb to between 2020 and 2021). Regarding the research as a whole: Samples covering the acute and convalescent phases of COVID-19 were provided by collaborators in the United States, Italy and Spain. The prospective study material was composed of cDNA or gDNA derived from T cells, B-cell-depleted T cells, or PBMCs. The sample metadata nearly always contained a de-identified subject ID, COVID-19 status, age in years and sex. The repertoires were released in a freely available public database intended as a resource for research on the immune response to SARS-CoV-2. Samples were obtained from the ongoing ImmuneRACE study (first 160 participants) and from 1,200 or so subjects provided by 6 global collaborators. Subjects who had been exposed to COVID-19, were actively infected with it, or had recovered from it provided the deeply sampled blood TCRbeta repertoires that made up the dataset. Where available, HLA class I and class II types were obtained from metadata supplied by the sample provider rather than from assay-based typing. Beyond this particular receptor, the publication reports: The quantity of clinical and demographic metadata differed by source and by participant and was supplied without curation.

TCRbeta CDR3 regions were amplified from genomic DNA using the immunoSEQ Assay, a bias-controlled multiplex PCR. Regarding the original processing steps: The number of nucleated cells in each sample was estimated by amplification of reference gene primers within the assay. To quantify the absolute abundance of each unique TCRbeta CDR3 rearrangement, sequence reads were collapsed and filtered. For each sample, productive Simpson clonality was calculated as the square root of Simpson's diversity index across productive rearrangements. TCRdb's version of the immuneACCESS table is confined to in-frame rearrangements and falls short of the full clone set. An unresolved V gene accounts for under half of the shortfall where checked; the remainder is of unknown origin. V, J and clone size reflect that table, while D and trimming were determined from the DNA. For this sample the table gives roughly 200,000 clones, of which about 86% were detected only once. Of the sample, 4.5% to 5.5% falls within the top ten clones.

Points on this clone: The specificity of this receptor is unknown. Base qualities were left out, and no much larger clone turns up one base away.

From a lookup of the germline V gene (reference sequence), CDR1 and CDR2 are SEHNR and FQNEAQ. The CDR3, cysteine through phenylalanine, is 17 amino acids long. CDR3 DNA is the only sequence kept; it has 51 bases, read in frame from the first base. V is pared back by 1 base and J by 1 base, with 14 bases lying between the germline termini. In the prospective study, participants were roughly 18 to 90 years old, resided in approximately 22 geographic areas of the United States, and were enrolled through a virtual design. In the prospective study, cohorts were assigned on the basis of participant-reported clinical history obtained from a screening survey and a study questionnaire. Exposed participants had been in contact, within 2 weeks of entering the study, with a person who had a PCR-confirmed or clinician-diagnosed case of COVID-19. Mobile phlebotomists in the prospective study collected whole blood, serum and a nasopharyngeal or oropharyngeal swab from every participant. Additional blood draws and questionnaires over an approximately two-month period could optionally be provided by prospective study participants. Blood samples from the prospective study were shipped frozen or at room temperature prior to DNA extraction.

Rearrangement joined TRBV7-9 to TRBJ1-5, with a weak D call of TRBD1 (6 bases match). The sample comprised PBMCs or T cells enriched from blood (not recorded which). The sequence was obtained from a woman aged 30 to 39 who had been exposed to COVID-19. The sequence in DNA is TGTGCCAGCAGCTTAGACGGGGTAGGGGGAAGCAATCAGCCCCAGCATTTT. Its protein product is CASSLDGVGGSNQPQHF. Here the CDR3 is joined to the reference TRBV7-9 and TRBJ1-5 genes, and the full variable domain is: DTGVSQNPRHKITKRGQNVTFRCDPISEHNRLYWYRQTLGQGPEFLTYFQNEAQLEKSRLLSDRFSAERPKGSFSTLEIQRTEQGDSAMYLCASSLDGVGGSNQPQHFGDGTRLSIL.